A single sample gave rise to the 3 T cell receptor beta chains below, sequenced in a study of T cell changes during pregnancy in multiple sclerosis. Profiled with immunoSEQ multiplex PCR; TCRdb holds only in-frame clones, not every one. The sample records tens of thousands of clones, about 90% being singletons. The sequenced sample was peripheral blood, obtained in the first trimester of pregnancy. Receptors were obtained from a female donor in good health, enrolled as a control in a pregnancy study.

The chain couples TRBV18 to TRBJ2-7; 8 bases line up with TRBD1. Germline lookup yields CDR1 KGHSH and CDR2 LQKENI. V shed 6 bases and J 4 bases; nucleotides not matched to a gene: 8. This CDR3 contains 14 residues. CDR3 loop: CASSPTGGTYEQYF. The CDR3 DNA reads as TGTGCCAGCTCGCCTACAGGGGGGACTTACGAGCAGTACTTC.

The chain links TRBV19 to TRBJ1-2; D may be TRBD1 (6 bases). V was clipped by 9 bases and J by 11 bases, with 16 bases between them. Germline V gives CDR1 LNHDA, CDR2 SQIVND (reference sequence). CDR3 size: 11 residues. The CDR3, as DNA: TGTGCCAGCCGATACAGGGAGTTGTACACCTTC. This codes for CASRYRELYTF.

The genes are TRBV4-3 and TRBJ2-1; D unclear. Trimming took 3 bases from V and 8 from J, leaving 11 bases between them. Germline CDR1 reads LGHNA; CDR2 reads YSLEER. CDR3 size: 13 residues. The CDR3: CASSQATTDEQFF. For the CDR3, the DNA is TGCGCCAGCAGCCAGGCCACTACCGATGAGCAGTTCTTC.